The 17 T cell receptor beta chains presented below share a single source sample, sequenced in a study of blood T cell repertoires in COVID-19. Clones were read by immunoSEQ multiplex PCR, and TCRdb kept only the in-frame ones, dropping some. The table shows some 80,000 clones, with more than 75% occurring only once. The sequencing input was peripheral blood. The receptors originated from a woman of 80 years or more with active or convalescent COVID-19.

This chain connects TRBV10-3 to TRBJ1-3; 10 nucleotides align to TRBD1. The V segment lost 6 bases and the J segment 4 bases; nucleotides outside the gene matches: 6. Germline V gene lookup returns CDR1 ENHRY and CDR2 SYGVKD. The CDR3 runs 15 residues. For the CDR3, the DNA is TGTGCCATCAGCGCGGACAGGGGGTCGGGAAACACCATATATTTT. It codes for CAISADRGSGNTIYF.

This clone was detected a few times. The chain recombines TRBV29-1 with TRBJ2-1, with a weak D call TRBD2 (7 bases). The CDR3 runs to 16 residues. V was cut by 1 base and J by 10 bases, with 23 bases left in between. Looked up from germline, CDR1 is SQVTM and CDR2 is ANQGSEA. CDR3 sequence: CSVEAAGHGAGGEQFF. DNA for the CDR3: TGCAGCGTTGAAGCGGCGGGACACGGGGCCGGGGGGGAGCAGTTCTTC.

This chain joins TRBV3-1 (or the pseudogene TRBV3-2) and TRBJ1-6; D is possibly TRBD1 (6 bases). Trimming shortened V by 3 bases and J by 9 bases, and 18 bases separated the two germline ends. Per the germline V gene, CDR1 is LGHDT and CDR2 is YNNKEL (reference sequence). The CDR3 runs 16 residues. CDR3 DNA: TGTGCCAGCAGCCAGAAAAACAGGGTGGTATGTTCACCCCTCCACTTT. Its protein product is CASSQKNRVVCSPLHF.

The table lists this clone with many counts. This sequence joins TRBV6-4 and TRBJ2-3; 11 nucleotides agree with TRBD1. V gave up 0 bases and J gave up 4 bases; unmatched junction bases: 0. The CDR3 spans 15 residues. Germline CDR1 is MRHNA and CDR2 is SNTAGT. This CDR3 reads CASSDSGQGADTQYF. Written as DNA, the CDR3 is TGTGCCAGCAGTGACTCGGGACAGGGGGCAGATACGCAGTATTTT.

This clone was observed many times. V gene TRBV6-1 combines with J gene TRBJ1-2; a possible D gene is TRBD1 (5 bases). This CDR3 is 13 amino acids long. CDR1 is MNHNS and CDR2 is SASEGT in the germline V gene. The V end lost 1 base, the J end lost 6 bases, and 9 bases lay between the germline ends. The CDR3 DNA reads TGTGCCAGCAGTGAAGGGGAGGGGAATGGCTACACCTTC. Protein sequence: CASSEGEGNGYTF.

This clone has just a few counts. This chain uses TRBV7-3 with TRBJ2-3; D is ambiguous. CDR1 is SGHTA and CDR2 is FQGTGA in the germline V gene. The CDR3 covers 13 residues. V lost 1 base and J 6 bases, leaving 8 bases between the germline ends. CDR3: CASSLISEDTQYF. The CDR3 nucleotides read TGTGCCAGCAGCTTAATTTCGGAGGATACGCAGTATTTT.

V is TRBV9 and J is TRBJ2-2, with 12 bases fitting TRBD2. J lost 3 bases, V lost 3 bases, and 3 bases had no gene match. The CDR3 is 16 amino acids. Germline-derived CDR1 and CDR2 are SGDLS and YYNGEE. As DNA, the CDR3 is TGTGCCAGCAGCGCCAGACTAGCGGGGGACACCGGGGAGCTGTTTTTT. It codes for CASSARLAGDTGELFF.

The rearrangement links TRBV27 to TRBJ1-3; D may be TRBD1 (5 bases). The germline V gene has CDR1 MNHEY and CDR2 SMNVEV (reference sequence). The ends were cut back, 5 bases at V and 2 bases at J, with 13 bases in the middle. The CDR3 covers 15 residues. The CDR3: CASSKLGATGNTIYF. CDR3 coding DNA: TGTGCCAGCAGTAAATTAGGGGCAACTGGAAACACCATATATTTT.

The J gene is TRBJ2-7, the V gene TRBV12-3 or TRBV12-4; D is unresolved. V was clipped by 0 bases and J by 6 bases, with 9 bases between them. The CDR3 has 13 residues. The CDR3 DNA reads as TGTGCCAGCAGTTTAGCGGTTCGGAGCGAGCAGTACTTC. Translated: CASSLAVRSEQYF.

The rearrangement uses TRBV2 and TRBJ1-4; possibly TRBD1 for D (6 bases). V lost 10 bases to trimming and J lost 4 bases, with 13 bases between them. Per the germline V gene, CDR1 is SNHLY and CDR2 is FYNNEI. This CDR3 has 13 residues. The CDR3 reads CATRQEINEKLFF. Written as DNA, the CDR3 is TGTGCCACCAGACAGGAGATTAATGAAAAACTGTTTTTT. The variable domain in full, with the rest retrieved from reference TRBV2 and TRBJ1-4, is EPEVTQTPSHQVTQMGQEVILRCVPISNHLYFYWYRQILGQKVEFLVSFYNNEISEKSEIFDDQFSVERPDGSNFTLKIRSTKLEDSAMYFCATRQEINEKLFFGSGTQLSVL.

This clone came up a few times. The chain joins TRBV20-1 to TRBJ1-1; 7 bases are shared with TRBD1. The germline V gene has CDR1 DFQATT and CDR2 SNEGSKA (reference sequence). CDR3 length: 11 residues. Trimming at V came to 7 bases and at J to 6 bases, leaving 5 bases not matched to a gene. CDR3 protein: CSVRGGAEAFF. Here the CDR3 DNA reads TGCAGTGTAAGAGGGGGCGCTGAAGCTTTCTTT.

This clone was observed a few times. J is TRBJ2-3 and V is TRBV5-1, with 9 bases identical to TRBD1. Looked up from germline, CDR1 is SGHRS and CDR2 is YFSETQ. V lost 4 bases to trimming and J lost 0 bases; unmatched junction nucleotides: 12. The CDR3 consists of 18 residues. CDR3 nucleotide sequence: TGCGCCAGCAGCCGGGGACAGGGAGGCTCTACTAGCACAGATACGCAGTATTTT. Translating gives CASSRGQGGSTSTDTQYF.

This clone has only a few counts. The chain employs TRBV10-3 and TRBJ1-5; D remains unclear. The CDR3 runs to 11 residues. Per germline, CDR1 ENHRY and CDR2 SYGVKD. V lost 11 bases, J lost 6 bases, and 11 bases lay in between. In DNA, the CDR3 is TGTGCCTTGCAACGGGGTCAGCCCCAGCATTTT. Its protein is CALQRGQPQHF.

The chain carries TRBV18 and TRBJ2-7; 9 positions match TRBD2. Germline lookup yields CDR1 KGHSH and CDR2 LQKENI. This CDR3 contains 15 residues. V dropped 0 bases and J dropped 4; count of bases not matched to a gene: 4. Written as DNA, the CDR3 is TGTGCCAGCTCACCACCGAGACTAGCGGATTACGAGCAGTACTTC. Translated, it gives CASSPPRLADYEQYF.

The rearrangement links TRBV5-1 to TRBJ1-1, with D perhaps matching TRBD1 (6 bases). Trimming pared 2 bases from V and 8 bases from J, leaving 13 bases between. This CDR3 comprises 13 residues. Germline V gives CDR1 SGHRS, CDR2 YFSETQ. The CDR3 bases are TGCGCCAGCAGCTTACAACAGGGATCAGAAGCTTTCTTT. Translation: CASSLQQGSEAFF.

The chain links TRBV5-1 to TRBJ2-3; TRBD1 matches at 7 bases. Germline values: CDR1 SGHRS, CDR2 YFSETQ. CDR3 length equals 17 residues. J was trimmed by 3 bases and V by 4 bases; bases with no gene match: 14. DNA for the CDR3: TGCGCCAGCAGCCCCTTAAGGACAGGCCACCTAACAGATACGCAGTATTTT. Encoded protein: CASSPLRTGHLTDTQYF.

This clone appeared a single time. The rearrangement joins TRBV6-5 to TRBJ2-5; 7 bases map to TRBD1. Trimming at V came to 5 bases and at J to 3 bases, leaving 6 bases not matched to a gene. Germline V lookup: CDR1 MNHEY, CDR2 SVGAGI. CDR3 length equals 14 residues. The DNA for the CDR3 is TGTGCCAGCAGTAACGGGGACAGAAAAGAGACCCAGTACTTC. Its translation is CASSNGDRKETQYF.